This T cell receptor (beta chain) was captured in a study of T cell clonality in common variable immunodeficiency. Sequencing was performed with immunoSEQ multiplex PCR; in TCRdb, only in-frame clones are kept and a portion is missing. Captured here are approximately 56,000 clones, none seen once; the top ten comprise about 2%. This CDR3 comprises 16 residues. Germline CDR1 reads MNHNS; CDR2 reads SASEGT. Trimming at V came to 4 bases and at J to 8 bases, leaving 6 bases not matched to a gene. Ten or more counts support this clone. The sequenced fragment ends 3 residues before the CDR3 boundary, so the rest is inferred from the germline J gene.

The sample was peripheral blood mononuclear cells. This sequence originates from a person between 18 and 75 years old in good health. V and J are TRBV6-1 and TRBJ2-1; the match to TRBD2 covers 15 bases. CDR3: CASSGTSGGATHEQFF. The sequenced CDR3 bases are TGTGCCAGCAGTGGGACTAGCGGGGGGGCTACACATGAG.